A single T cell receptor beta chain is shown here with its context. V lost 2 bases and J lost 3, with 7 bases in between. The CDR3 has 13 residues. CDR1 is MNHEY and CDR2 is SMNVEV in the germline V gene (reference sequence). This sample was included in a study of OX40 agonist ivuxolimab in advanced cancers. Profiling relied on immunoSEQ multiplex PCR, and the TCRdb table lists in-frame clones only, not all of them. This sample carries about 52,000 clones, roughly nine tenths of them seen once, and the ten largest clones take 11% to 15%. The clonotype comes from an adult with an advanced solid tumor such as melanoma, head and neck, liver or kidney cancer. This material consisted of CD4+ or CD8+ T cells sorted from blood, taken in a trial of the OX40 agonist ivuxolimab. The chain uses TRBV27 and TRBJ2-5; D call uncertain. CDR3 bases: TGTGCCAGCAGTTTAAACGGTGAAGAGACCCAGTACTTC. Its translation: CASSLNGEETQYF.